This is a list of T cell receptor beta chains from one sample in a study of T cells in Graves' hyperthyroidism and ophthalmopathy. TCRdb processed the multiplex PCR reads anew with MiXCR; each CDR3 protein has one entry. The sample comprises about 770,000 distinct CDR3 sequences, around a sixth of which are singletons, and over 15% rests with the top ten. The specimen sequenced was blood. The receptors shown here come from a woman aged 45-65 years with Graves' hyperthyroidism that later progressed to Graves' ophthalmopathy. Both conserved end residues are part of each CDR3. Each record gives: J gene, clone size, D gene, V gene, CDR3 DNA, CDR3 protein. D genes are given only for firm matches. Expanded clones get a size class; other rows say once, few or many, or leave the size out.

>TRBJ2-1|NA|TRBD2|TRBV27
TGTGCCAGCTGTCTTAGCGGGGTGGGCAATGAGCAGTTCTTC
CASCLSGVGNEQFF
>TRBJ2-6|few|NA|TRBV10-3
TGTGCCATCAGTGAGTTTCGTCGGGGCAGACACACGAACCACTCTGGGGCCAACGTCCTGACTTTC
CAISEFRRGRHTNHSGANVLTF
>TRBJ1-4|many|NA|TRBV3-1
TGTGCCAGCAGCCAAGACCCAGGGTGGGGGGAAAAACTGTTTTTT
CASSQDPGWGEKLFF
>TRBJ2-2|few|NA|TRBV6-1
TGTGCCAGCAGTGAAGTTGGGTATTCGGGGGAGCTGTTTTTT
CASSEVGYSGELFF
>TRBJ2-2|NA|TRBD2|TRBV12-3/TRBV12-4
TGTGCCAGCAGTGGGGACGGGGGGTATACCGGGGAGCTGTTTTTT
CASSGDGGYTGELFF
>TRBJ1-1|many|TRBD1|TRBV12-3/TRBV12-4
TGTGCCAGCAGCTTCCATACAGGGGGAAGGAACACTGAAGCTTTCTTT
CASSFHTGGRNTEAFF
>TRBJ1-2|once|NA|TRBV19
TGTGCCAGTAGTGAATGGATCCGTAATGGCTACACCTTC
CASSEWIRNGYTF
>TRBJ1-5|NA|NA|TRBV9
TGTGCCAGCAGCGTAGGCAGCCGTGGGCCCCAGCATTTT
CASSVGSRGPQHF
>TRBJ2-2|NA|NA|TRBV5-1
TGCGCCAGCAGCTGGCCCCCGGACCGAAACACCGGGGAGCTGTTTTTT
CASSWPPDRNTGELFF
>TRBJ1-4|many|TRBD1|TRBV5-5
TGTGCCAGCAGCACTCCGACAGGGGATGAAAAACTGTTTTTT
CASSTPTGDEKLFF
>TRBJ1-1|few|NA|TRBV12-3/TRBV12-4
TGTGCCAGCAGCCCCAGGGGTACAGGCACTGAAGTTTTCTTT
CASSPRGTGTEVFF
>TRBJ1-5|NA|TRBD1|TRBV12-3/TRBV12-4
TGTGCCAGCAGTTTACGAGGGGGACAGGGGGACCAGCCCCAGCATTTT
CASSLRGGQGDQPQHF
>TRBJ2-2|NA|NA|TRBV10-3
TGTGCCATCAGTGATCCCCCTCGGGAGAACACCGGGGAGCTGTTTTTT
CAISDPPRENTGELFF
>TRBJ1-1|NA|NA|TRBV12-3/TRBV12-4
TGTGCCAGCAGTGCTCCAGATCCAGGGTGGTCTGAAGCTTTCTTT
CASSAPDPGWSEAFF
>TRBJ1-1|many|NA|TRBV11-1
TGTGCCAGCAGCTATGGGGTACGCGACACTGAAGCTTTCTTT
CASSYGVRDTEAFF
>TRBJ1-5|many|TRBD1|TRBV2
TGTGCCAGTATCCGGGACAGGGGAGAAGCCCAGCATTTT
CASIRDRGEAQHF
>TRBJ1-2|NA|NA|TRBV6-1
TGTGCCAGTCGATACCAATCTAACTATGGCTACACCTTC
CASRYQSNYGYTF
>TRBJ1-2|NA|NA|TRBV10-3
TGTGCCACCATGGGGCAGGGGAGGCCTAACTATGGCTACACCTTC
CATMGQGRPNYGYTF
>TRBJ2-1|few|TRBD2|TRBV6-1
TGTGCCAGCAGACCTAGCGGGGGGTCTTACAATGAGCAGTTCTTC
CASRPSGGSYNEQFF
>TRBJ2-2|many|TRBD2|TRBV5-4
TGTGCCAGCAGCCGGGAGGTGGTAGCTGACACCGGGGAGCTGTTTTTT
CASSREVVADTGELFF
>TRBJ2-7|many|NA|TRBV2
TGTGCCAGACAGGGTGCCCACGAGCAGTACTTC
CARQGAHEQYF
>TRBJ2-7|many|TRBD1|TRBV3-1
TGTGCCAGCAGCCAGGACAGGACCCTAGGAGAGCAGTACTTC
CASSQDRTLGEQYF
>TRBJ1-3|few|TRBD1|TRBV30
TGTGCCTGGAGGGACAGGGGTAACAGAAACACCATATATTTT
CAWRDRGNRNTIYF
>TRBJ1-2|few|NA|TRBV7-6
TGTGCCAGCAGCCAGGATAAGGGACGTGGCTACACCTTC
CASSQDKGRGYTF
>TRBJ1-1|NA|NA|TRBV7-6
TGTGCCAGCAGAGGACCCTTGAACACTGGAGCTTTCTTT
CASRGPLNTGAFF
>TRBJ2-5|many|TRBD2|TRBV6-5
TGTGCCAGCAGTTACGGGGAGGGACTTTGGGAGACCCAGTACTTC
CASSYGEGLWETQYF
>TRBJ2-2|few|NA|TRBV19
TGTGCCAGTAGGCCTCAGGAGGGTCCCGGGGAGCTGTTTTTT
CASRPQEGPGELFF
>TRBJ1-1|many|NA|TRBV7-9
TGTGCCAGCAGCTTAGTCGTGGGGGTGGACACTGAAGCTTTCTTT
CASSLVVGVDTEAFF
>TRBJ2-3|many|TRBD1|TRBV15
TGTGCCACCAGCAGGGGGGACAGGGGAGCAGATACGCAGTATTTT
CATSRGDRGADTQYF
>TRBJ1-1|few|NA|TRBV19
TGTGCCAGTAGTATAGTCGGGCAGGGCGACACTGAAGCTTTCTTT
CASSIVGQGDTEAFF
>TRBJ2-5|NA|TRBD1|TRBV3-1
TGTGCCAGCAGCCAAGTTGGACAGGGGGAAGAGACCCAGTACTTC
CASSQVGQGEETQYF
>TRBJ1-4|NA|NA|TRBV25-1
TGTGCCACTAACTGGTCCGGGACAAAGAATGGGGCAACTAATGAAAAACTGTTTTTT
CATNWSGTKNGATNEKLFF
>TRBJ1-5|many|TRBD1|TRBV15
TGTGCCACCAGCAGAGGCCCCTCCTTCCTCGGGACAGGTAGCAATCAGCCCCAGCATTTT
CATSRGPSFLGTGSNQPQHF
>TRBJ1-5|many|NA|TRBV3-1
TGTGCCAGCAGCCAAGATTGGTCAGGAGTCAATCAGCCCCAGCATTTT
CASSQDWSGVNQPQHF
>TRBJ2-3|many|NA|TRBV2
TGTGCCAGCAGCCAGACCACTGGGGGTGCAGATACGCAGTATTTT
CASSQTTGGADTQYF
>TRBJ2-2|many|TRBD1|TRBV2
TGTGCCAGCAGCACCGGGACAGGGGGCGCAACTGGGGAGCTGTTTTTT
CASSTGTGGATGELFF
>TRBJ1-2|few|TRBD1|TRBV6-1
TGTGCCAGCAGGCCTCCGGGACAGGGTAGCTATGGCTACACCTTC
CASRPPGQGSYGYTF
>TRBJ2-1|few|NA|TRBV5-1
TGCGCCAGCAGCTTGAGGGGGTATATGGGGAGCTCCTACAATGAGCAGTTCTTC
CASSLRGYMGSSYNEQFF
>TRBJ1-6|few|NA|TRBV12-3/TRBV12-4
TGTGCCAGCAGCGCTTTTGGCCCCCTCCACTTT
CASSAFGPLHF
>TRBJ2-3|many|NA|TRBV2
TGTGCCAGCACCAAGACTGGAAACACAGATACGCAGTATTTT
CASTKTGNTDTQYF
>TRBJ1-1|few|TRBD1|TRBV27
TGTGCCAGCAGTTTATACGACAGGGGGTGGACTGAAGCTTTCTTT
CASSLYDRGWTEAFF
>TRBJ1-1|many|NA|TRBV28
TGTGCCAGCAGACCCTCCGTACGGAGTAACACTGAAGCTTTCTTT
CASRPSVRSNTEAFF
>TRBJ2-6|NA|NA|TRBV30
TGTGCCTGGAGTGTTCCCCGCACGGCCGGGGCCAACGTCCTGACTTTC
CAWSVPRTAGANVLTF
>TRBJ1-1|NA|TRBD1|TRBV27
TGTGCCAGCAGTCAAGGGGGCTGGAACACTGAAGCTTTCTTT
CASSQGGWNTEAFF
>TRBJ2-1|many|NA|TRBV10-1
TGCGCCAGCAGTGAGACAGGGACCAATGAGCAGTTCTTC
CASSETGTNEQFF
>TRBJ1-6|NA|NA|TRBV6-1
TGTGCCAGCTCACGAAGCTCCCATAATTCACCCCTCCACTTT
CASSRSSHNSPLHF
>TRBJ2-1|NA|TRBD1|TRBV4-1
TGCGCCAGCAGCCCAACCAGGACAGGGATATATGAGCAGTTCTTC
CASSPTRTGIYEQFF
>TRBJ2-3|many|TRBD1|TRBV7-6
TGTGCCAGCAGCTTAGAGCAGGGGGCAACAGATACGCAGTATTTT
CASSLEQGATDTQYF
>TRBJ1-1|few|NA|TRBV27
TGTGCCAGCAGGAAATGGTCGGGTCCGAACACTGAAGCTTTCTTT
CASRKWSGPNTEAFF